This TCR beta chain was captured by sequencing in a study of vaccination and CD4 T cells after COVID-19. Study at large: Typically, post-vaccine samples were obtained a median 72 days after dose two, within a range of 14 to 241. The control cultures got either a CEFX pool, an HIV-1 Nef pool, or no peptide at all.

The Oncomine TCR Beta short-read assay sequenced DNA from cultured CD4+ T cells. CD4+ T cells were cultured, and genomic DNA was extracted from them. MiXCR, applied by TCRdb to the PCR reads, yields one record per CDR3 protein. The sample gives approximately 12,000 distinct CDR3 sequences, 38% of which show up once; less than 25% is in the top ten. The CDR3 has 13 amino acids. V shed 2 bases and J 6 bases; nucleotides not matched to a gene: 3. The germline V gene has CDR1 DFQATT and CDR2 SNEGSKA (reference sequence). With regard to this clonotype: Its target is unknown.

Treatment here: roughly 10-day PBMC culture with coronavirus spike peptide pools or control peptides (ViraFEST assay). Antigen-specific T cell expansion with peptide pools preceded TCR sequencing in the ViraFEST approach. What was sequenced was cultured CD4+ T cells from blood. The chain recombines TRBV20-1 with TRBJ2-1; 8 bases match TRBD1. This TCR came from a human donor with COVID-19. Written as DNA, the CDR3 is TGCAGTGCTAGATGGACAGGGCCCAATGAGCAGTTCTTC. Amino acids: CSARWTGPNEQFF.